Sequencing of this T cell receptor beta chain was carried out in a study of shared clonotypes between healthy human individuals. The CDR3 has 11 amino acids. The germline V gene has CDR1 DFQATT and CDR2 SNEGSKA (reference sequence). Using immunoSEQ multiplex PCR, the repertoire was profiled, and TCRdb retains in-frame clones only, with some absent. The table includes just over 2,000,000 clones, roughly 94% detected once. A note on this clone: The junction departs from the called germline gene at one end, perhaps through a read error.

The TCR originated in a man aged 18 to 30 in good health. The chain is built from TRBV20-1 and TRBJ1-1, with D perhaps TRBD1 (5 bases). Sequencing was done on a sample of naive CD4+ T cells sorted from blood. The sample's subset: CD45RA+ positively selected. This CDR3 is CSARAGAGTPF. The CDR3 region has the DNA TGCAGTGCTAGAGCCGGAGCCGGGACTCCATTT.